This T cell receptor beta chain was identified during a study of T cell responses to AZD1222 COVID-19 vaccine. About the research overall: Analyses pooled second doses at about 4 or about 12 weeks. Findings of the study overall: Nearly half of spike-specific TCRs reportedly target variant regions that are unmutated in the B.1.351 and B.1.1.7 variants. All repertoire sampling was performed exclusively after the peak T cell response. Spike-wide vaccine-associated CD4 TCRs dominated at 160-218 and 743-854.

Trimming shortened V by 1 base and J by 3 bases, and 5 bases separated the two germline ends. This CDR3 has 13 amino acids. In germline, CDR1 is SEHNR, CDR2 FQNEAQ (reference sequence). Sequencing was performed with immunoSEQ multiplex PCR; in TCRdb, only in-frame clones are kept and a portion is missing. This sample has about 140,000 clones, with about 93% found just once. About this clone itself: Antigen: not known. Within the sample, other DNA sequences also encode this same CDR3.

The clonotype was recovered from an adult in good health. The input for sequencing was peripheral blood, taken on day 0 of AZD1222 vaccination. The V gene is TRBV7-9, the J gene TRBJ2-3, with D uncertain. Written as DNA, the CDR3 is TGTGCCAGCAGCTTAGAGGCAACAGATACGCAGTATTTT. Residues: CASSLEATDTQYF.